The text below deals with one T cell receptor beta chain. The antigen remains undetermined. This specimen belongs to a study of T cell responses to AZD1222 COVID-19 vaccine. Study-wide findings and caveats: Two AZD1222 administrations were followed by greater Spike-specific TCR breadth and depth.

It was second doses at about 4 or about 12 weeks that were pooled. Assay used: immunoSEQ multiplex PCR; TCRdb lists only in-frame clones, some missing. Here the sample spans over 25,000 clones, around 92% being singletons. Trimming took off 3 bases at V and 4 bases at J, with 18 bases between the two ends. Germline values: CDR1 SNHLY, CDR2 FYNNEI. The CDR3 runs to 17 residues. The clonotype was recovered from an adult who received the AZD1222 COVID-19 vaccine. This specimen consisted of peripheral blood, obtained 28 days after the second AZD1222 dose. The chain has TRBV2 and TRBJ1-4, with D possibly TRBD1 on 5 matching bases. The CDR3 DNA reads TGTGCCAGCAGTGAGGGGGAACTTGACAGCCTTAATGAAAAACTGTTTTTT. This gives the protein CASSEGELDSLNEKLFF.